Each of the 24 T cell receptor beta chains below was sequenced from the same sample in a study of graft-versus-host responses after intestinal transplantation. Sequencing was performed with immunoSEQ multiplex PCR; in TCRdb, only in-frame clones are kept and a portion is missing. The table shows tens of thousands of clones, with about 90% occurring only once. For these receptors, no antigen is known. This specimen consisted of unstimulated CD8+ T cells sorted from spleen or lymph node cells, obtained before intestinal transplant. The receptors come from a human donor who received an intestinal transplant.

This chain links TRBV6-5 with TRBJ2-5; tentatively, D is TRBD2 (5 bases). Germline CDR1 is MNHEY and CDR2 is SVGAGI. V was cut by 5 bases and J by 2 bases, with 12 bases left in between. CDR3 length: 14 residues. The CDR3 sequence: CASSRVTSQETQYF. The DNA of the CDR3 is TGTGCCAGCAGTAGAGTCACTAGTCAAGAGACCCAGTACTTC.

J is TRBJ2-5 and V is TRBV15, with 9 nucleotides matching TRBD1. V shed 6 bases and J 2 bases; nucleotides not matched to a gene: 1. CDR1 and CDR2 (germline): LNHNV, YYDKDF (reference sequence). The CDR3 length is 13 residues. As DNA, the CDR3 is TGTGCCACCAGGGGACAGGGACAAGAGACCCAGTACTTC. This sequence encodes CATRGQGQETQYF.

The chain links TRBV7-9 to TRBJ1-1, with TRBD1 as a possible D gene (5 bases). Germline CDR1 is SEHNR and CDR2 is FQNEAQ (reference sequence). The CDR3 length is 14 residues. Trimming cost V 5 bases and J 1 base, with 11 bases left between them. Here the CDR3 DNA reads TGTGCCAGCAGCCCGACAGATCAGAACACTGAAGCTTTCTTT. Its protein is CASSPTDQNTEAFF.

The CDR3 loop is CASRPTSGGRNEQFF. CDR3 bases: TGTGCCAGCAGACCGACTAGCGGGGGCCGCAATGAGCAGTTCTTC. V gene TRBV5-5 combines with J gene TRBJ2-1; 12 bases are shared with TRBD2. This CDR3 has 15 amino acids. After removal of 5 bases from V and 6 bases from J, the junction contained 6 bases not matched to a gene. Germline CDR1 reads SGHKS; CDR2 reads YYEKEE (reference sequence).

J is TRBJ2-5 and V is TRBV10-2, with D unclear. Germline lookup yields CDR1 WSHSY and CDR2 SAAADI. The CDR3 loop spans 10 amino acids. Trimming pared 8 bases from V and 5 bases from J, leaving 6 bases between. The chain's CDR3 is CASGGETQYF. The CDR3 region has the DNA TGCGCCAGCGGCGGTGAGACCCAGTACTTC.

The table lists this clone with a count of one. The chain joins TRBV7-9 to TRBJ2-1; D possibly corresponds to TRBD1 (5 bases). Germline V gene lookup returns CDR1 SEHNR and CDR2 FQNEAQ (reference sequence). The CDR3 totals 15 residues. V lost 0 bases to trimming and J lost 6 bases, with 12 bases between them. CDR3 sequence: CASSLAGPRPNEQFF. For the CDR3, the DNA is TGTGCCAGCAGCTTAGCGGGGCCGAGGCCCAATGAGCAGTTCTTC. Complete variable domain (other parts from reference TRBV7-9 and TRBJ2-1): DTGVSQNPRHKITKRGQNVTFRCDPISEHNRLYWYRQTLGQGPEFLTYFQNEAQLEKSRLLSDRFSAERPKGSFSTLEIQRTEQGDSAMYLCASSLAGPRPNEQFFGPGTRLTVL.

The genes are TRBV5-1 and TRBJ2-1, with D hard to call. CDR1 is SGHRS and CDR2 is YFSETQ in the germline V gene. V lost 7 bases, J lost 0 bases, and 8 bases lay in between. The CDR3 runs to 13 residues. The DNA for the CDR3 is TGCGCCAGCCACCCGAGCTCCTACAATGAGCAGTTCTTC. Protein: CASHPSSYNEQFF.

This clone was seen only once. The V call is TRBV6-5, the J call TRBJ2-3, with 10 bases that match TRBD2. The trim removed 5 bases at V and 3 bases at J, leaving 5 bases unmatched. The CDR3 sequence is 15 residues long. The germline gives CDR1 MNHEY, CDR2 SVGAGI. CDR3 sequence: CASSVIAGGTDTQYF. The CDR3 DNA reads as TGTGCCAGCAGTGTAATAGCGGGAGGTACAGATACGCAGTATTTT.

CDR3 DNA: TGTGCCAGCAGCGCGACCACGGCCCTTGAGCAGTTCTTC. It translates to CASSATTALEQFF. The gene calls are TRBV2 and TRBJ2-1; D gene uncertain. The CDR3 has 13 amino acids. The germline V gene has CDR1 SNHLY and CDR2 FYNNEI. V was shortened by 6 bases and J by 9 bases, with 15 bases between the two germline ends.

V gene TRBV7-6 combines with J gene TRBJ2-4, with unresolved D. Deletions cut 6 bases from V and 8 bases from J, with 5 bases between. This CDR3 comprises 10 residues. Germline CDR1 SGHVS, CDR2 FNYEAQ. The CDR3 coding sequence is TGTGCCAGCAGTGGGGACATTCAGTACTTC. Its protein product is CASSGDIQYF.

The chain combines TRBV4-1 with TRBJ2-3, with no clear D. Per germline, CDR1 MGHRA and CDR2 YSYEKL. The V end was cut by 1 base, the J end by 3 bases, with 8 bases between. The CDR3 runs to 14 residues. CDR3: CASSQGSETDTQYF. CDR3 DNA: TGCGCCAGCAGCCAAGGAAGTGAAACAGATACGCAGTATTTT.

The chain employs TRBV29-1 and TRBJ1-1; no firm D call. The CDR3 totals 11 residues. Germline V CDR1 and CDR2: SQVTM, ANQGSEA. Trimming took 4 bases from V and 5 from J, leaving 8 bases between them. The CDR3 sequence is CSVVKETEAFF. In DNA form, the CDR3 reads TGCAGCGTTGTAAAGGAGACTGAAGCTTTCTTT.

In this sample, this clone turned up a few times. J is TRBJ1-6 and V is TRBV7-9; TRBD1 matches at 10 bases. This CDR3 region has 15 residues. CDR1 is SEHNR, CDR2 FQNEAQ, per germline (reference sequence). The trim removed 5 bases at V and 8 bases at J, leaving 6 bases unmatched. The CDR3 nucleotides read TGTGCCAGCAGCCCACCGGACAGGGGGTATTCACCCCTCCACTTT. It is translated as CASSPPDRGYSPLHF.

The V gene is TRBV7-2, the J gene TRBJ2-7; D not certain. With 6 bases removed from V and 4 bases from J, the gap between germline ends came to 22 bases. Germline V gene sequence: CDR1 SGHTA, CDR2 FQGNSA. CDR3 length: 16 amino acids. CDR3 coding DNA: TGTGCCAGCAGACTAAGTCGGAAGATGGACGGGTACGAGCAGTACTTC. Its protein product is CASRLSRKMDGYEQYF.

The chain links TRBV10-2 to TRBJ1-3, with a weak D call TRBD1 (5 bases). Trimming stripped 6 bases from V and 10 bases from J, with 13 bases between. The CDR3 runs 12 residues. Germline loops: CDR1 WSHSY, CDR2 SAAADI. CDR3 protein: CASRSGLGTIYF. For the CDR3, the DNA is TGCGCCAGCAGGTCAGGGCTTGGGACCATATATTTT.

The chain has TRBV27 and TRBJ2-1, with TRBD1 matching over 7 bases. The CDR3 has 16 amino acids. Germline V gene lookup returns CDR1 MNHEY and CDR2 SMNVEV (reference sequence). Trimming cost V 8 bases and J 6 bases; bases outside gene matches: 16. CDR3 protein: CASGPPTGPLGNEQFF. The CDR3 coding sequence is TGTGCCAGCGGACCCCCGACAGGGCCCCTAGGCAATGAGCAGTTCTTC.

The gene calls are TRBV5-6 and TRBJ2-5; D is unresolved. CDR3 size: 13 residues. Germline-derived CDR1 and CDR2 are SGHDT and YYEEEE. Trimming took 0 bases from V and 7 from J, leaving 10 bases between them. CDR3 amino acids: CASSLGRMRTQYF. For the CDR3, the DNA is TGTGCCAGCAGCTTGGGCCGGATGAGGACCCAGTACTTC.

This chain uses TRBV27 with TRBJ1-5; D uncertain. Germline-derived CDR1 and CDR2 are MNHEY and SMNVEV (reference sequence). The length of the CDR3 is 15 residues. Trimming took 5 bases from V and 2 from J, leaving 13 bases between them. Here the CDR3 DNA reads TGTGCCAGCAGTCCCGTTGGTGAGGGCAATCAGCCCCAGCATTTT. This gives the protein CASSPVGEGNQPQHF.

The chain employs TRBV11-2 and TRBJ2-2; D gene uncertain. The V gene lost 8 bases and the J gene lost 11 bases, with 12 bases spanning the gap. CDR1 and CDR2 from the germline V gene are SGHAT and FQNNGV. This CDR3 is built from 11 residues. This chain's CDR3 is CASAYSSELFF. CDR3 in DNA: TGTGCCAGCGCCTATAGCTCTGAGCTGTTTTTT. Combining the CDR3 with reference TRBV11-2 and TRBJ2-2 gives the whole variable domain EAGVAQSPRYKIIEKRQSVAFWCNPISGHATLYWYQQILGQGPKLLIQFQNNGVVDDSQLPKDRFSAERLKGVDSTLKIQPAKLEDSAVYLCASAYSSELFFGEGSRLTVL.

Note on this clone: A read error may account for a junction end that differs from germline. This same CDR3 is encoded by further DNA sequences in the sample. The rearrangement uses TRBV5-6 and TRBJ2-7; 7 bases match TRBD1. This CDR3 has 14 amino acids. Looked up from germline, CDR1 is SGHDT and CDR2 is YYEEEE. The CDR3: CASIDRAGSYEQYF. Here the CDR3 DNA reads TGTGCCAGCATCGACAGGGCTGGGTCCTACGAGCAGTACTTT.

The chain has TRBV29-1 and TRBJ2-1; D may be TRBD1 (6 bases). Trimming removed 0 bases from V and 1 base from J, with 10 bases in between. Germline V lookup: CDR1 SQVTM, CDR2 ANQGSEA. The CDR3 is made up of 15 amino acids. CDR3 in amino acids: CSVEDYRGSYNEQFF. The CDR3 DNA is TGCAGCGTTGAAGATTATAGGGGGTCCTACAATGAGCAGTTCTTC.

The V gene is TRBV4-1, the J gene TRBJ1-6; D perhaps matches TRBD1 (5 bases). Germline assignment: CDR1 MGHRA and CDR2 YSYEKL. V lost 1 base and J lost 7, with 17 bases in between. This CDR3 has 17 residues. For the CDR3, the DNA is TGCGCCAGCAGCCAAGGATGGCAGGGATTGGAAAATTCACCCCTCCACTTT. Encoded protein: CASSQGWQGLENSPLHF.

This clone occurred once. CDR3 protein: CASGGTSGGYEQYF. For the CDR3, the DNA is TGTGCCAGCGGGGGGACTAGCGGAGGATACGAGCAGTACTTC. The chain is built from TRBV9 and TRBJ2-7; 11 nucleotides match TRBD2. V shed 7 bases and J 4 bases; nucleotides not matched to a gene: 7. CDR1 and CDR2 from the germline V gene are SGDLS and YYNGEE. The CDR3 is 14 amino acids.

V usage is TRBV23-1 and J usage is TRBJ2-5; D gene uncertain. TRBV23-1 is an ORF; its function is uncertain. The V end was cut by 4 bases, the J end by 0 bases, with 9 bases between. The CDR3 totals 14 residues. CDR3 amino acids: CASSRSTDQETQYF. The CDR3 nucleotides are TGCGCCAGCAGTCGGTCCACAGACCAAGAGACCCAGTACTTC.